This T cell receptor beta chain was sequenced in a study of blood T cell repertoires in COVID-19. Overall study: T cells, B-cell-depleted T cells, or PBMCs provided the cDNA or gDNA that served as material.

CDR1 SGHAT and CDR2 FQNNGV come from the germline V gene. The ends lost 2 bases at V and 5 bases at J; junction bases unmatched: 8. The CDR3 has 15 amino acids. Method: immunoSEQ multiplex PCR; TCRdb's copy keeps in-frame clones and lacks some. This sample yields about 150,000 clones, of which about 80% are seen a single time; roughly 12% belongs to the top ten. The source of this sequence is a woman aged 55-69 years with COVID-19, enrolled during active disease. The chain combines TRBV11-2 with TRBJ1-1; 7 nucleotides line up with TRBD1. Sequencing was done on a sample of peripheral blood. CDR3 sequence: CASSLFPRGDTEAFF. CDR3 DNA sequence: TGTGCCAGCAGCTTATTCCCCAGGGGGGATACTGAAGCTTTCTTT. The variable domain in full, completed from reference TRBV11-2 and TRBJ1-1, reads EAGVAQSPRYKIIEKRQSVAFWCNPISGHATLYWYQQILGQGPKLLIQFQNNGVVDDSQLPKDRFSAERLKGVDSTLKIQPAKLEDSAVYLCASSLFPRGDTEAFFGQGTRLTVV.